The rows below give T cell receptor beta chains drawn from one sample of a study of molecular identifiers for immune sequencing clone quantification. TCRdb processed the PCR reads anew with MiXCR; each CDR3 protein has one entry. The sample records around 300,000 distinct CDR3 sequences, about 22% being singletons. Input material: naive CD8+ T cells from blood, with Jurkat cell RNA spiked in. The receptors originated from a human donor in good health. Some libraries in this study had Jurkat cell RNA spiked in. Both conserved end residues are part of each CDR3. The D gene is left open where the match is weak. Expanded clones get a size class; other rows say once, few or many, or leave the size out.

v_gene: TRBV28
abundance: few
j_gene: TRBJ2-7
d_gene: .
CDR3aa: CASNERSSYEQYF
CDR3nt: TGTGCCAGTAACGAGCGGAGCTCCTACGAGCAGTACTTC

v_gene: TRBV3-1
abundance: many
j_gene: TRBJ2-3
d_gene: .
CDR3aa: CASSQDRVTRGDTQYF
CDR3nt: TGTGCCAGCAGCCAAGATCGGGTGACGAGAGGGGATACGCAGTATTTT

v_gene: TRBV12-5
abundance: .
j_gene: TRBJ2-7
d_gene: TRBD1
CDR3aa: CASGDGLGQGAYEQYF
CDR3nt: TGTGCTAGTGGTGACGGGTTGGGACAGGGTGCCTACGAGCAGTACTTC

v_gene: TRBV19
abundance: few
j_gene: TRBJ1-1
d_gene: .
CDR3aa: CASSIDMGADTEAFF
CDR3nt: TGTGCCAGTAGTATAGATATGGGGGCGGACACTGAAGCTTTCTTT

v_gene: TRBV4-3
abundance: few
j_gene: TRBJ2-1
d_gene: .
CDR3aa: CASSQDIGTSSYNEQFF
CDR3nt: TGCGCCAGCAGCCAAGATATCGGGACCTCCTCCTACAATGAGCAGTTCTTC

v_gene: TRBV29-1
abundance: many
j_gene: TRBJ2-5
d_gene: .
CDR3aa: CSVEGSDQETQYF
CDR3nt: TGCAGCGTTGAAGGCAGCGACCAAGAGACCCAGTACTTC

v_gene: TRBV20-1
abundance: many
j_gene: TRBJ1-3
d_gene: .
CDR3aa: CSARDRGTVSGNTIYF
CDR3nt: TGCAGTGCTAGAGATCGAGGAACAGTGTCTGGAAACACCATATATTTT

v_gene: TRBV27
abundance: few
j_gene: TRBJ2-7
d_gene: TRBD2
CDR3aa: CASSLWGLAGSYEQYF
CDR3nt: TGTGCCAGCAGTTTATGGGGACTAGCGGGCTCCTACGAGCAGTACTTC

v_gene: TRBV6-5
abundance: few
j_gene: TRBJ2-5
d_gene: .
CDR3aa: CASSYSLRQGRETQYF
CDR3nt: TGTGCCAGCAGTTACTCCCTACGCCAGGGTAGGGAGACCCAGTACTTC

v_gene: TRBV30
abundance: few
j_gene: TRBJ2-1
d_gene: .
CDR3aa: CAWSGDILRRPFF
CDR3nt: TGTGCCTGGAGTGGGGACATTCTCCGCCGACCGTTCTTC

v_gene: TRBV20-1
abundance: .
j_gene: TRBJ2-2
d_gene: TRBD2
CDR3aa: CSARGSGMNTGELFF
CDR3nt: TGCAGTGCTAGAGGCAGCGGGATGAACACCGGGGAGCTGTTTTTT

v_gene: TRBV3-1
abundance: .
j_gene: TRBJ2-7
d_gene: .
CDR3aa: CASSHLSREEQYF
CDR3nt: TGTGCCAGCAGCCATCTGTCAAGGGAAGAGCAGTACTTC

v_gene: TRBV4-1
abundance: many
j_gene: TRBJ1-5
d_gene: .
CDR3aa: CASSQSGLSNQPQHF
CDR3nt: TGCGCCAGCAGCCAATCGGGACTTTCCAATCAGCCCCAGCATTTT

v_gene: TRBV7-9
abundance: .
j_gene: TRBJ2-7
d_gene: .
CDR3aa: CASSLANRSVWEQYF
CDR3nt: TGTGCCAGCAGCTTAGCGAACCGCTCGGTATGGGAGCAGTACTTC

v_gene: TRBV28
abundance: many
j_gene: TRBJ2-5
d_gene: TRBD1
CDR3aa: CASSLDRVNVETQYF
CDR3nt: TGTGCCAGCAGTTTGGACAGGGTTAATGTAGAGACCCAGTACTTC